The 16 T cell receptor beta chains below come from one sample, sequenced in a study of neurological immune-mediated disorders. Time point here: longitudinal time-point 1 (baseline). From the 5' RACE reads, TCRdb called clonotypes with MiXCR, one entry per CDR3 protein. The data hold tens of thousands of distinct CDR3 sequences, with 9.5% to 12% observed a single time. Sequenced input: PBMCs. These receptor sequences come from a male donor with HTLV-1-associated myelopathy (HAM/TSP).

This clonotype appeared many times. The chain recombines TRBV5-1 with TRBJ1-1; 8 bases fit TRBD1. V lost 2 bases, J lost 3 bases, and 3 bases stayed unmatched. The germline gives CDR1 SGHRS, CDR2 YFSETQ. The CDR3 consists of 14 residues. DNA for the CDR3: TGCGCCAGCAGCTTCGGACAGGGCGACACTGAAGCTTTCTTT. It encodes CASSFGQGDTEAFF.

This chain uses TRBV11-2 with TRBJ2-7; D unresolved. The CDR3 is 14 residues long. With 1 base removed from V and 3 bases from J, the gap between germline ends came to 10 bases. The germline V gene encodes CDR1 SGHAT and CDR2 FQNNGV. The CDR3 DNA reads TGTGCCAGCAGCTTAGTCGTAGGGAACTACGAGCAGTACTTC. It translates to CASSLVVGNYEQYF.

The V call is TRBV20-1, the J call TRBJ1-2; possible D gene TRBD1, 6 bases. Germline assignment: CDR1 DFQATT and CDR2 SNEGSKA (reference sequence). Trimming removed 1 base from V and 10 bases from J, with 19 bases in between. This CDR3 is built from 14 residues. The CDR3 region is CSARVGAGVGDYTF. Here the CDR3 DNA reads TGCAGTGCTAGAGTGGGGGCAGGAGTTGGTGACTACACCTTC.

This clonotype was found many times. The rearrangement links TRBV5-6 to TRBJ1-2; a possible D gene is TRBD1 (6 bases). This CDR3 contains 16 residues. V was trimmed by 2 bases and J by 6 bases, leaving 20 bases between them. CDR1 and CDR2 (germline): SGHDT, YYEEEE. This chain's CDR3 is CASSLWYGRGFHGYTF. The CDR3 bases are TGTGCCAGCAGCTTATGGTACGGCAGGGGATTTCATGGCTACACCTTC.

This clonotype was seen ten or more times. The V call is TRBV3-1, the J call TRBJ1-5; no clear D gene. V lost 0 bases and J lost 8, with 8 bases in between. This CDR3 comprises 13 residues. The V gene's germline CDR1 is LGHDT and CDR2 YNNKEL (reference sequence). CDR3 amino acids: CASSQEGGKPQHF. CDR3 DNA: TGTGCCAGCAGCCAAGAAGGAGGAAAGCCCCAGCATTTT.

This clonotype appeared many times. The chain carries TRBV19 and TRBJ2-3, with D hard to call. This CDR3 is built from 14 residues. Trimming stripped 7 bases from V and 2 bases from J, with 13 bases between. Germline V lookup: CDR1 LNHDA, CDR2 SQIVND (reference sequence). The CDR3 DNA reads TGTGCCAGTACTGTTGGCCCCAACACAGATACGCAGTATTTT. Amino acids: CASTVGPNTDTQYF.

This clonotype has at least ten counts. The chain joins TRBV20-1 to TRBJ2-7; TRBD1 matches at 8 bases. The germline V gene has CDR1 DFQATT and CDR2 SNEGSKA (reference sequence). This CDR3 contains 13 residues. V lost 5 bases and J lost 5; bases outside the gene matches: 8. CDR3 residues: CSAPKTGVDEQYF. In DNA form, the CDR3 reads TGCAGTGCTCCAAAGACAGGGGTCGACGAGCAGTACTTC.

The sample holds many counts of this clonotype. This rearrangement joins TRBV7-6 to TRBJ1-6; D remains unclear. The CDR3 sequence is 15 residues long. Germline loops: CDR1 SGHVS, CDR2 FNYEAQ. The V and J ends lost 5 bases and 8 bases respectively, with 16 bases between them. CDR3 sequence: CASSSSRALYSPLHF. CDR3 DNA: TGTGCCAGCAGCAGCTCTAGGGCCCTTTATTCACCCCTCCACTTT.

This clonotype was observed many times. The chain employs TRBV27 and TRBJ1-5, with D unresolved. CDR1 is MNHEY, CDR2 SMNVEV, per germline (reference sequence). Trimming pared 3 bases from V and 4 bases from J, leaving 10 bases between. The CDR3 has 14 residues. CDR3 residues: CASSLMADNQPQHF. The CDR3 DNA reads as TGTGCCAGCAGTTTGATGGCGGATAATCAGCCCCAGCATTTT.

This clonotype was observed a handful of times. This may come from a read error, since a much larger clone is one base off. The chain has TRBV5-1 and TRBJ1-2, with a weak D call TRBD1 (6 bases). V was pared by 4 bases and J by 0 bases, with 10 bases between. The CDR3 runs 14 residues. Germline CDR1 is SGHRS and CDR2 is YFSETQ. CDR3 bases: TGCGCCAGCAGCCCAGGGGCCACTAACTATGGCTACACCTTC. Residues: CASSPGATNYGYTF.

The V gene is TRBV5-1, the J gene TRBJ1-6, with 8 nucleotides matching TRBD1. Germline V lookup: CDR1 SGHRS, CDR2 YFSETQ. The CDR3 totals 15 residues. V lost 0 bases and J lost 7; bases outside the gene matches: 3. CDR3 bases: TGCGCCAGCAGCTTGGCGGGACAGGAGAATTCACCCCTCCACTTT. Translating it yields CASSLAGQENSPLHF.

In this sample, this clonotype turned up many times. This sequence joins TRBV5-5 and TRBJ2-2, with D possibly matching TRBD1 (5 bases). Trimming shortened V by 4 bases and J by 1 base, and 8 bases separated the two germline ends. The CDR3 has 14 amino acids. CDR1 and CDR2 from the germline V gene are SGHKS and YYEKEE (reference sequence). The CDR3 region has the DNA TGTGCCAGCAGCGTCACAGGGAACACCGGGGAGCTGTTTTTT. Its translation: CASSVTGNTGELFF. Supplemented by reference TRBV5-5 and TRBJ2-2, the full variable domain reads DAGVTQSPTHLIKTRGQQVTLRCSPISGHKSVSWYQQVLGQGPQFIFQYYEKEERGRGNFPDRFSARQFPNYSSELNVNALLLGDSALYLCASSVTGNTGELFFGEGSRLTVL.

This clonotype appeared once. A read error may explain this, as a much larger clone is one base away. The chain recombines TRBV2 with TRBJ2-3; 9 bases map to TRBD1. Per germline, CDR1 SNHLY and CDR2 FYNNEI. This CDR3 comprises 15 residues. CDR3 DNA: TGTGCCAGCAGCCCCGGGGACAGGGCAAGGGATATGCAGTATTTT. This translates into CASSPGDRARDMQYF.

This clonotype was observed many times. The gene calls are TRBV12-3 or TRBV12-4 and TRBJ1-1, with a possible D match to TRBD1 (6 bases). V was clipped by 1 base and J by 13 bases, with 13 bases between them. This CDR3 is built from 12 residues. For the CDR3, the DNA is TGTGCCAGCAGTTTAGGGACAGTGAGGAGTTTCTTT. Its translation is CASSLGTVRSFF.

This clonotype appeared many times. The chain recombines TRBV20-1 with TRBJ1-5, with 8 bases matching TRBD1. CDR3 size: 14 residues. Looked up from germline, CDR1 is DFQATT and CDR2 is SNEGSKA (reference sequence). The V gene end was trimmed by 1 base and the J gene end by 4 bases; junction bases not matched to a gene: 3. CDR3 in amino acids: CSARAGTGNQPQHF. The CDR3, as DNA: TGCAGTGCTAGAGCGGGGACAGGAAATCAGCCCCAGCATTTT.

Ten or more counts support this clonotype. The rearrangement joins TRBV6-6 to TRBJ1-2; D is undetermined. From germline, CDR1 is MNHNY and CDR2 SVGAGI (reference sequence). V dropped 0 bases and J dropped 4 bases, with 12 bases sitting between them. The length of the CDR3 is 15 residues. The chain's CDR3 is CASSYSQGPLYGYTF. CDR3 nucleotide sequence: TGTGCCAGCAGTTACTCCCAAGGACCGCTCTATGGCTACACCTTC.